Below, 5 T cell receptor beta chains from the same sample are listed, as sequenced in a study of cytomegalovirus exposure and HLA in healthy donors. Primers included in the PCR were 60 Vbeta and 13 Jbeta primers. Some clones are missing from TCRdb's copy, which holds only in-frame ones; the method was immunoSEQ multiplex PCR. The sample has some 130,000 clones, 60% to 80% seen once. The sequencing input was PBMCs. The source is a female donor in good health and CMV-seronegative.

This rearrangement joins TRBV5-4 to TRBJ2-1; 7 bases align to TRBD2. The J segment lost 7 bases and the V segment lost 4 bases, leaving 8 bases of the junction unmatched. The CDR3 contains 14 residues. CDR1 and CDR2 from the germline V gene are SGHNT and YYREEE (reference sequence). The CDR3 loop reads CASSLPGLPNEQFF. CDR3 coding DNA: TGTGCCAGCAGCCTACCGGGACTACCAAATGAGCAGTTCTTC.

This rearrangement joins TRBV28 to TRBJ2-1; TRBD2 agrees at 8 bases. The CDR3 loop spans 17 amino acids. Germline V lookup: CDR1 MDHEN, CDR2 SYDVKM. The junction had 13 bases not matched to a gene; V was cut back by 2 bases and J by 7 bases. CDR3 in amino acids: CASSLGPAGAADNEQFF. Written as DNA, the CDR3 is TGTGCCAGCAGTTTAGGTCCAGCGGGAGCGGCCGATAATGAGCAGTTCTTC.

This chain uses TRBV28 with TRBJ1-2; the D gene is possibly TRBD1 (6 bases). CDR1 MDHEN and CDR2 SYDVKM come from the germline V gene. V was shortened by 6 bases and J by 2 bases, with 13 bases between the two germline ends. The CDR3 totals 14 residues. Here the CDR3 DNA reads TGTGCCAGCAGGGGGGACATCACGAACTATGGCTACACCTTC. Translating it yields CASRGDITNYGYTF.

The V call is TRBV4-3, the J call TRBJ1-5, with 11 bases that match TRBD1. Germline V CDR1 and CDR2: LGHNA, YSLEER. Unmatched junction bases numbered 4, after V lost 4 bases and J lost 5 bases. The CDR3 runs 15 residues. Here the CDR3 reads CASSRGTGGDQPQHF. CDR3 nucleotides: TGCGCCAGCAGCCGCGGGACAGGGGGGGATCAGCCCCAGCATTTT.

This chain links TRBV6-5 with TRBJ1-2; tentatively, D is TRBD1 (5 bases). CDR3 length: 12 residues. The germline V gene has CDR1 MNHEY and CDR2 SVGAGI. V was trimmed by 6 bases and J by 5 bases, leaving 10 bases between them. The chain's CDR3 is CASSRRGYGYTF. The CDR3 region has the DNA TGTGCCAGCAGCAGGAGGGGTTATGGCTACACCTTC.